Following are 17 T cell receptor beta chains from one sample sequenced in a study of STAT5B mutations in CD4+ large granular lymphocyte leukemia. Generated by immunoSEQ multiplex PCR, the TCRdb table keeps only in-frame clones and is missing some. This table holds tens of thousands of clones, roughly 81% found once. The sample comprised CD4+ T cells from blood buffy coats. These receptor sequences come from a human donor in good health.

The genes are TRBV5-4 and TRBJ2-7, with 10 bases identical to TRBD2. Germline-derived CDR1 and CDR2 are SGHNT and YYREEE (reference sequence). The CDR3 totals 16 residues. J lost 5 bases, V lost 3 bases, and 11 bases had no gene match. CDR3 in DNA: TGTGCCAGCAGCTCCGGGCTAGCGGGAGTTCGGGACGAGCAGTACTTC. Residues: CASSSGLAGVRDEQYF. The variable domain in full, completed from reference TRBV5-4 and TRBJ2-7, reads ETGVTQSPTHLIKTRGQQVTLRCSSQSGHNTVSWYQQALGQGPQFIFQYYREEENGRGNFPPRFSGLQFPNYSSELNVNALELDDSALYLCASSSGLAGVRDEQYFGPGTRLTVT.

This clone has a handful of counts. The V and J genes are TRBV2 and TRBJ2-3; tentatively, D is TRBD1 (5 bases). The V end was cut by 6 bases, the J end by 5 bases, with 12 bases between. CDR1 and CDR2 (germline): SNHLY, FYNNEI. This CDR3 region has 13 residues. This CDR3 is CASSQGRVDTQYF. The CDR3 DNA reads as TGTGCCAGCAGCCAGGGAAGGGTAGATACGCAGTATTTT.

The gene calls are TRBV10-3 and TRBJ1-1; tentatively, D is TRBD1 (6 bases). V shed 5 bases and J shed 3 bases, with 13 bases lying between them. The CDR3 totals 14 residues. Looked up from germline, CDR1 is ENHRY and CDR2 is SYGVKD. CDR3 nucleotides: TGTGCCATCAGTCAAGGACAGTTTGACACTGAAGCTTTCTTT. Its protein product is CAISQGQFDTEAFF.

The CDR3 here is CASSPQGAEEAFF. The DNA for the CDR3 is TGTGCCAGCAGCCCCCAAGGGGCCGAGGAAGCTTTCTTT. The gene calls are TRBV11-2 and TRBJ1-1; TRBD1 is a possible D gene (5 bases). This CDR3 is 13 amino acids long. The V gene's germline CDR1 is SGHAT and CDR2 FQNNGV. V gave up 5 bases and J gave up 8 bases, with 15 bases separating them.

This sequence joins TRBV7-3 and TRBJ2-7; 10 bases map to TRBD2. CDR3 length: 18 residues. Germline CDR1 SGHTA, CDR2 FQGTGA. V was pared by 9 bases and J by 0 bases, with 17 bases of the junction left unmatched. The chain's CDR3 is CASEGDWTSGSLSYEQYF. CDR3 nucleotides: TGTGCCAGTGAGGGGGACTGGACTAGCGGATCCCTCTCCTACGAGCAGTACTTC.

V and J are TRBV5-4 and TRBJ2-3; D possibly corresponds to TRBD2 (6 bases). The CDR3 spans 16 residues. V was clipped by 0 bases and J by 4 bases, with 15 bases between them. Looked up from germline, CDR1 is SGHNT and CDR2 is YYREEE (reference sequence). The CDR3 protein is CASSLVGGAPSDTQYF. The CDR3 nucleotides read TGTGCCAGCAGCTTGGTGGGCGGGGCCCCTTCAGATACGCAGTATTTT.

This rearrangement joins TRBV29-1 to TRBJ1-2; TRBD1 matches at 7 bases. CDR1 SQVTM and CDR2 ANQGSEA come from the germline V gene. The CDR3 is 14 residues long. V was clipped by 6 bases and J by 6 bases; unmatched bases: 13. CDR3 amino acids: CSVRGGQTLNGYTF. CDR3 DNA sequence: TGCAGCGTGAGGGGGGGACAGACTTTAAATGGCTACACCTTC.

The chain recombines TRBV7-9 with TRBJ2-1; weak D call: TRBD2 (5 bases). Between the trimmed V and J ends, which lost 5 bases and 3 bases, there was a span of 8 bases. This CDR3 spans 13 amino acids. Germline loops: CDR1 SEHNR, CDR2 FQNEAQ (reference sequence). The CDR3 loop is CASSRSDYNEQFF. The DNA for the CDR3 is TGTGCCAGCAGCCGTAGCGACTACAATGAGCAGTTCTTC.

The chain combines TRBV9 with TRBJ2-7; 9 positions match TRBD1. This CDR3 is built from 15 residues. V was clipped by 0 bases and J by 3 bases; unmatched bases: 4. From germline, CDR1 is SGDLS and CDR2 YYNGEE. CDR3 in amino acids: CASSVGGQGLYEQYF. In DNA form, the CDR3 reads TGTGCCAGCAGCGTAGGGGGACAGGGCCTCTACGAGCAGTACTTC.

This sequence joins TRBV5-8 and TRBJ2-7, with TRBD2 matching 11 bases. The CDR3 has 18 residues. V was clipped by 5 bases and J by 3 bases; unmatched bases: 16. Germline assignment: CDR1 SGHTS and CDR2 YDEGEE. Written as DNA, the CDR3 is TGTGCCAGCAGTCTGAGTCTTCCTAGCGGGAGGACTCACTACGAGCAGTACTTC. It is translated as CASSLSLPSGRTHYEQYF.

This chain links TRBV5-1 with TRBJ1-6; D remains ambiguous. CDR3 size: 14 residues. With 0 bases removed from V and 8 bases from J, the gap between germline ends came to 9 bases. Germline lookup yields CDR1 SGHRS and CDR2 YFSETQ. The CDR3 sequence is CASSLVADDSPLHF. The CDR3 DNA reads TGCGCCAGCAGCTTGGTGGCAGACGATTCACCCCTCCACTTT.

This chain connects TRBV6-1 to TRBJ1-4; D possibly corresponds to TRBD1 (6 bases). V shed 4 bases and J shed 4 bases, with 10 bases lying between them. CDR3 size: 14 residues. Germline V CDR1 and CDR2: MNHNS, SASEGT. The CDR3 DNA reads as TGTGCCAGCAGTGCCGGACAGATTAATGAAAAACTGTTTTTT. Translated, it gives CASSAGQINEKLFF.

The chain recombines TRBV6-6 with TRBJ1-5; D may be TRBD1 (5 bases). Trimming took 0 bases from V and 4 from J, leaving 10 bases between them. The CDR3 is 15 residues long. Germline CDR1 MNHNY, CDR2 SVGAGI (reference sequence). The CDR3 DNA follows: TGTGCCAGCAGTTACTCCCCCCAGGGAAATCAGCCCCAGCATTTT. As protein: CASSYSPQGNQPQHF.

In this sample, this clone turned up once. The chain uses TRBV5-6 and TRBJ1-4, with a weak D call TRBD1 (6 bases). The CDR3 sequence is 15 residues long. The germline V gene has CDR1 SGHDT and CDR2 YYEEEE. V lost 4 bases and J lost 4, with 14 bases in between. The CDR3 spells CASSGPDSINEKLFF. CDR3 nucleotides: TGTGCCAGCAGCGGCCCGGACAGTATTAATGAAAAACTGTTTTTT.

This clone was seen only a few times. The rearrangement joins TRBV9 to TRBJ2-5; 9 nucleotides align to TRBD1. CDR3 size: 15 residues. V shed 3 bases, J shed 7 bases, and the junction held 10 bases outside the gene matches. The V gene's germline CDR1 is SGDLS and CDR2 YYNGEE. The CDR3 DNA reads TGTGCCAGCAGCGGAAGGGACAGGGCGTTTGGGACCCAGTACTTC. Amino acids: CASSGRDRAFGTQYF.

The chain joins TRBV11-1 to TRBJ2-3; TRBD2 matches at 14 bases. The junction had 8 bases not matched to a gene; V was cut back by 5 bases and J by 1 base. This CDR3 has 18 amino acids. Germline values: CDR1 SGHAT, CDR2 FQDESV (reference sequence). Here the CDR3 reads CASSDGLAGGRGTDTQYF. Here the CDR3 DNA reads TGTGCCAGCAGCGACGGACTAGCGGGGGGCCGAGGCACAGATACGCAGTATTTT.

This chain joins TRBV14 and TRBJ1-2, with a possible D match to TRBD1 (6 bases). The V gene lost 4 bases and the J gene lost 4 bases, with 10 bases spanning the gap. Germline assignment: CDR1 SGHDN and CDR2 FVKESK. This CDR3 has 13 amino acids. DNA of the CDR3: TGTGCCAGCAGCCTCGGACAGTCCTATGGCTACACCTTC. It specifies CASSLGQSYGYTF.